Listed here are 21 T cell receptor beta chains from one sample, sequenced in a study of shared clonotypes between healthy human individuals. Some clones are missing from TCRdb's copy, which holds only in-frame ones; the method was immunoSEQ multiplex PCR. The sample lists 600,000 to 700,000 clones, about three quarters occurring once. The sequenced material came from memory CD4+ T cells sorted from blood. Stated subset: CD45RA-negative fraction. The origin of the receptors is a woman in her twenties or thirties in good health.

V gene TRBV2 combines with J gene TRBJ1-2, with D possibly TRBD1 on 5 matching bases. The CDR3 length is 16 residues. CDR1 is SNHLY and CDR2 is FYNNEI in the germline V gene. The V end was cut by 4 bases, the J end by 4 bases, with 19 bases between. The CDR3 bases are TGTGCCAGCAGTGCGCAGGGACCCGCTGGACTCTATGGCTACACCTTC. Encoded protein: CASSAQGPAGLYGYTF.

V and J are TRBV5-4 and TRBJ2-2; D assignment may be TRBD1 or TRBD2 (5 bases each). The V end lost 0 bases, the J end lost 8 bases, and 20 bases lay between the germline ends. The CDR3 length is 17 residues. The germline CDR1 and CDR2 sequences are SGHNT and YYREEE (reference sequence). The CDR3 region is CASSLGGRDPSKGELFF. CDR3 nucleotide sequence: TGTGCCAGCAGCTTGGGGGGCAGGGACCCATCAAAGGGGGAGCTGTTTTTT.

This clone has more than one count but fewer than ten. The rearrangement joins TRBV2 to TRBJ2-4, with 10 positions matching TRBD2. V lost 3 bases, J lost 10 bases, and 6 bases stayed unmatched. The CDR3 totals 14 residues. Germline CDR1 is SNHLY and CDR2 is FYNNEI. CDR3 in amino acids: CASSEWTAGGIQYF. CDR3 in DNA: TGTGCCAGCAGTGAGTGGACAGCGGGAGGGATTCAGTACTTC.

The chain links TRBV6-5 to TRBJ1-1; unclear D gene. The CDR3 has 14 residues. Germline CDR1 is MNHEY and CDR2 is SVGAGI. The V and J ends lost 8 bases and 1 base respectively, with 14 bases between them. Written as DNA, the CDR3 is TGTGCCAGCTGGCGGAACTACAGGAACACTGAAGCTTTCTTT. It specifies CASWRNYRNTEAFF.

V is TRBV10-2 and J is TRBJ2-7, with 11 positions matching TRBD2. The V gene's germline CDR1 is WSHSY and CDR2 SAAADI. Losses at the gene ends were 3 bases for V and 5 bases for J; bases not matched to a gene: 9. This CDR3 has 16 amino acids. Written as DNA, the CDR3 is TGCGCCAGCAGTGATCCCGGGACTAGCGGAAGCGACGAGCAGTACTTC. As protein: CASSDPGTSGSDEQYF.

This chain uses TRBV9 with TRBJ2-2; D is unresolved. V dropped 3 bases and J dropped 5 bases, with 8 bases sitting between them. CDR1 is SGDLS and CDR2 is YYNGEE in the germline V gene. The CDR3 is made up of 13 amino acids. CDR3 loop: CASSETVTGELFF. The CDR3, as DNA: TGTGCCAGCAGCGAAACTGTTACCGGGGAGCTGTTTTTT. The whole variable domain, remainder taken from reference TRBV9 and TRBJ2-2, is DSGVTQTPKHLITATGQRVTLRCSPRSGDLSVYWYQQSLDQGLQFLIQYYNGEERAKGNILERFSAQQFPDLHSELNLSSLELGDSALYFCASSETVTGELFFGEGSRLTVL.

The V call is TRBV11-3, the J call TRBJ2-7; 8 bases line up with TRBD2. The CDR3 runs to 15 residues. Germline V gene data show CDR1 as SGHNT and CDR2 as YENEEA. The V and J ends lost 1 base and 7 bases, in that order; junction bases with no gene match: 9. The DNA of the CDR3 is TGTGCCAGCAGCTTAGCGGCGGGAGGCGAATGGGAGCAGTACTTC. Translating gives CASSLAAGGEWEQYF.

This sequence joins TRBV7-3 and TRBJ1-1; D unclear. The CDR3 has 14 residues. The V gene lost 2 bases and the J gene lost 1 base, with 8 bases spanning the gap. Germline V gives CDR1 SGHTA, CDR2 FQGTGA. The CDR3 protein is CASSLVHENTEAFF. The CDR3 DNA is TGTGCCAGCAGCTTAGTACACGAGAACACTGAAGCTTTCTTT. The complete variable domain, with remaining parts taken from reference TRBV7-3 and TRBJ1-1, reads GAGVSQTPSNKVTEKGKYVELRCDPISGHTALYWYRQSLGQGPEFLIYFQGTGAADDSGLPNDRFFAVRPEGSVSTLKIQRTERGDSAVYLCASSLVHENTEAFFGQGTRLTVV.

This chain connects TRBV7-9 to TRBJ2-3, with 7 positions matching TRBD1. The CDR3 has 15 residues. Germline loops: CDR1 SEHNR, CDR2 FQNEAQ (reference sequence). The J segment lost 1 base and the V segment lost 3 bases, leaving 4 bases of the junction unmatched. The CDR3 nucleotides are TGTGCCAGCAGCTTTTCCGGGACAGGCACAGATACGCAGTATTTT. It translates to CASSFSGTGTDTQYF. The full variable domain, its missing parts supplied by reference TRBV7-9 and TRBJ2-3, is DTGVSQNPRHKITKRGQNVTFRCDPISEHNRLYWYRQTLGQGPEFLTYFQNEAQLEKSRLLSDRFSAERPKGSFSTLEIQRTEQGDSAMYLCASSFSGTGTDTQYFGPGTRLTVL.

The chain has TRBV2 and TRBJ1-5, with D unclear. V was clipped by 5 bases and J by 4 bases, with 9 bases between them. Germline V gene data show CDR1 as SNHLY and CDR2 as FYNNEI. The CDR3 extends over 13 amino acids. In nucleotides, the CDR3 is TGTGCCAGCAGTCCGGACCTGAATCAGCCCCAGCATTTT. As protein: CASSPDLNQPQHF.

This sequence joins TRBV4-2 and TRBJ1-4; a weak D match, TRBD1 (5 bases). The germline V and J ends were trimmed by 4 bases and 5 bases, with 11 bases remaining between them. The CDR3 runs to 14 residues. The germline gives CDR1 LGHNA, CDR2 YNFKEQ. Here the CDR3 reads CASSLKGQNEKLFF. The CDR3 region has the DNA TGTGCCAGCAGCCTCAAGGGGCAGAATGAAAAACTGTTTTTT.

This clone was recorded only once. The J gene is TRBJ1-2, the V gene TRBV6-6; no definite D call. The germline gives CDR1 MNHNY, CDR2 SVGAGI (reference sequence). The CDR3 sequence is 14 residues long. V was trimmed by 5 bases and J by 5 bases, leaving 15 bases between them. DNA of the CDR3: TGTGCCAGCAGTGGGCGGGAGCTCAGATATGGCTACACCTTC. Translating gives CASSGRELRYGYTF.

V gene TRBV11-2 combines with J gene TRBJ2-5; perhaps D is TRBD1 or TRBD2 (5 bases each). V lost 0 bases, J lost 5 bases, and 16 bases lay in between. The CDR3 loop spans 16 amino acids. CDR1 and CDR2 (germline): SGHAT, FQNNGV. Here the CDR3 reads CASSLDPKGAGETQYF. CDR3 nucleotides: TGTGCCAGCAGCTTAGACCCGAAAGGGGCGGGCGAGACCCAGTACTTC. The full variable domain, rest sourced from reference TRBV11-2 and TRBJ2-5, is EAGVAQSPRYKIIEKRQSVAFWCNPISGHATLYWYQQILGQGPKLLIQFQNNGVVDDSQLPKDRFSAERLKGVDSTLKIQPAKLEDSAVYLCASSLDPKGAGETQYFGPGTRLLVL.

There are many counts of this clone. The chain couples TRBV6-6 to TRBJ2-2, with D possibly TRBD1 on 5 matching bases. Trimming pared 6 bases from V and 1 base from J, leaving 9 bases between. The CDR3 is 14 amino acids. The germline V gene encodes CDR1 MNHNY and CDR2 SVGAGI (reference sequence). CDR3 residues: CASRKTGNTGELFF. The CDR3 DNA is TGTGCCAGCAGAAAAACAGGGAACACCGGGGAGCTGTTTTTT.

This rearrangement joins TRBV19 to TRBJ2-4; D not certain. This CDR3 has 16 residues. From germline, CDR1 is LNHDA and CDR2 SQIVND (reference sequence). Trimming shortened V by 6 bases and J by 0 bases, and 15 bases separated the two germline ends. The CDR3, as DNA: TGTGCCAGTAGCACCCCGACCGAAGCAGCCAAAAACATTCAGTACTTC. Encoded protein: CASSTPTEAAKNIQYF.

V gene TRBV11-2 combines with J gene TRBJ2-7; D remains ambiguous. The CDR3 contains 15 residues. Trimming removed 5 bases from V and 7 bases from J, with 21 bases in between. In germline, CDR1 is SGHAT, CDR2 FQNNGV. Written as DNA, the CDR3 is TGTGCCAGCAGCCCACCCCCTAGGCCCCTGGGGGAGCAGTACTTC. Its translation is CASSPPPRPLGEQYF.

The chain combines TRBV10-1 with TRBJ1-1; D remains ambiguous. The germline V gene encodes CDR1 WNHNN and CDR2 SYGVQD (reference sequence). V was trimmed by 0 bases and J by 1 base, leaving 6 bases between them. The CDR3 runs 14 residues. CDR3 loop: CASSESTGNTEAFF. The CDR3 nucleotides are TGCGCCAGCAGTGAGTCGACCGGGAACACTGAAGCTTTCTTT.

This clone was seen more than once but under ten times. The chain has TRBV13 and TRBJ2-5, with 8 positions matching TRBD2. CDR3 length equals 17 residues. Germline V gives CDR1 PRHDT, CDR2 FYEKMQ (reference sequence). V trimming: 4 bases; J trimming: 2 bases; junction bases outside the gene matches: 12. CDR3 loop: CASSSDPTSATQETQYF. The CDR3 DNA follows: TGTGCCAGCAGCTCCGACCCGACTAGCGCCACACAAGAGACCCAGTACTTC.

V gene TRBV4-1 combines with J gene TRBJ1-2; tentative D call: TRBD1 (5 bases). Germline-derived CDR1 and CDR2 are MGHRA and YSYEKL. The V end lost 3 bases, the J end lost 2 bases, and 16 bases lay between the germline ends. The CDR3 contains 16 residues. The chain's CDR3 is CASSQGLQGKNYGYTF. CDR3 bases: TGCGCCAGCAGCCAGGGGCTTCAGGGAAAGAACTATGGCTACACCTTC.

The chain couples TRBV4-1 to TRBJ2-1, with TRBD1 matching over 10 bases. The germline V gene has CDR1 MGHRA and CDR2 YSYEKL. J gave up 9 bases and V 4 bases, and 9 bases lay outside the gene matches. The CDR3 runs to 15 residues. The CDR3 protein is CASSLRDRGGGEQFF. The CDR3 region has the DNA TGCGCCAGCAGCCTTCGGGACAGGGGCGGGGGTGAGCAGTTCTTC.

This rearrangement joins TRBV2 to TRBJ1-2, with 7 bases lining up with TRBD1. Unmatched junction bases numbered 15, after V lost 7 bases and J lost 7 bases. Per germline, CDR1 SNHLY and CDR2 FYNNEI. This CDR3 is 15 amino acids long. In DNA form, the CDR3 reads TGTGCCAGCACCGAACAGAGACAGGGCCGAGGTGGCTACACCTTC. Its protein product is CASTEQRQGRGGYTF.